Each of the 29 T cell receptor beta chains below was sequenced from the same sample in a study of cytomegalovirus exposure and HLA in healthy donors. Clones were read by immunoSEQ multiplex PCR, and TCRdb kept only the in-frame ones, dropping some. The repertoire holds about 170,000 clones, with just under 90% as singletons. Specimen: PBMCs. Source of these receptors: a woman under 30 in good health and CMV-seropositive.

The chain joins TRBV5-1 to TRBJ2-2; D uncertain. V was shortened by 5 bases and J by 5 bases, with 4 bases between the two germline ends. Germline CDR1 reads SGHRS; CDR2 reads YFSETQ. This CDR3 has 11 residues. DNA of the CDR3: TGCGCCAGCAGGCAGACCGGGGAGCTGTTTTTT. Translating gives CASRQTGELFF. The full variable domain, in which reference TRBV5-1 and TRBJ2-2 provide the parts outside the CDR3, is KAGVTQTPRYLIKTRGQQVTLSCSPISGHRSVSWYQQTPGQGLQFLFEYFSETQRNKGNFPGRFSGRQFSNSRSEMNVSTLELGDSALYLCASRQTGELFFGEGSRLTVL.

J is TRBJ2-7 and V is TRBV29-1; maybe TRBD2 (6 bases). The CDR3 has 14 residues. Per germline, CDR1 SQVTM and CDR2 ANQGSEA. V was cut by 4 bases and J by 0 bases, with 13 bases left in between. CDR3 DNA sequence: TGCAGCGTTGGCCTGGGAGGCCACTCCTACGAGCAGTACTTC. Its protein is CSVGLGGHSYEQYF.

This clone was counted once. The CDR3 DNA follows: TGTGCCAGCAGCTTATACGCGGGAGGTTCATTCAATGAGCAGTTCTTC. Its protein is CASSLYAGGSFNEQFF. The rearrangement joins TRBV7-6 to TRBJ2-1, with TRBD2 identical over 8 bases. Germline V CDR1 and CDR2: SGHVS, FNYEAQ. The CDR3 runs 16 residues. After removal of 2 bases from V and 6 bases from J, the junction contained 9 bases not matched to a gene.

The chain has TRBV7-9 and TRBJ1-2; perhaps TRBD1 as D (6 bases). V was clipped by 0 bases and J by 4 bases, with 24 bases between them. Per the germline V gene, CDR1 is SEHNR and CDR2 is FQNEAQ (reference sequence). The CDR3 sequence is 19 residues long. The CDR3 spells CASSLAGFFSQGGPYGYTF. The DNA of the CDR3 is TGTGCCAGCAGCTTAGCGGGATTCTTTTCACAGGGCGGGCCCTATGGCTACACCTTC. The complete variable domain, with remaining parts taken from reference TRBV7-9 and TRBJ1-2, reads DTGVSQNPRHKITKRGQNVTFRCDPISEHNRLYWYRQTLGQGPEFLTYFQNEAQLEKSRLLSDRFSAERPKGSFSTLEIQRTEQGDSAMYLCASSLAGFFSQGGPYGYTFGSGTRLTVV.

The gene calls are TRBV15 and TRBJ2-2; 8 bases are a match to TRBD2. J gave up 7 bases and V 4 bases, and 8 bases lay outside the gene matches. The CDR3 is 15 residues long. Germline V gives CDR1 LNHNV, CDR2 YYDKDF (reference sequence). The CDR3 reads CATSTGGRSGGELFF. The CDR3 nucleotides read TGTGCCACCAGCACCGGCGGGAGGTCCGGCGGGGAGCTGTTTTTT.

In the case of this clone: At the DNA level, this CDR3 is encoded by other sequences in the same sample as well. V and J are TRBV5-1 and TRBJ2-1, with TRBD2 matching over 11 bases. From germline, CDR1 is SGHRS and CDR2 YFSETQ. The CDR3 spans 15 residues. V lost 4 bases to trimming and J lost 3 bases; unmatched junction nucleotides: 3. The CDR3, as DNA: TGCGCCAGCAGCCCCGGGACTAGCGGCTACAATGAGCAGTTCTTC. Its translation: CASSPGTSGYNEQFF.

This clone was detected only a few times. The chain combines TRBV11-3 with TRBJ1-4; D gene ambiguous. The CDR3 is made up of 11 amino acids. CDR1 is SGHNT and CDR2 is YENEEA in the germline V gene. V shed 0 bases and J shed 12 bases, with 5 bases lying between them. The CDR3 nucleotides read TGTGCCAGCAGCTTAGATCAGGAACTGTTTTTT. Its translation: CASSLDQELFF.

V gene TRBV7-9 combines with J gene TRBJ2-2, with TRBD2 identical over 9 bases. CDR1 SEHNR and CDR2 FQNEAQ come from the germline V gene (reference sequence). The V gene end was trimmed by 2 bases and the J gene end by 2 bases; junction bases not matched to a gene: 9. There are 18 residues in the CDR3. CDR3 DNA: TGTGCCAGCAGCTTACCGCCGGGCGGGAGGGCTAACACCGGGGAGCTGTTTTTT. Amino acids: CASSLPPGGRANTGELFF. Based on the CDR3 plus reference TRBV7-9 and TRBJ2-2, the full variable domain is DTGVSQNPRHKITKRGQNVTFRCDPISEHNRLYWYRQTLGQGPEFLTYFQNEAQLEKSRLLSDRFSAERPKGSFSTLEIQRTEQGDSAMYLCASSLPPGGRANTGELFFGEGSRLTVL.

The chain recombines TRBV6-1 with TRBJ2-2; D unclear. The CDR3 is made up of 16 amino acids. Germline CDR1 is MNHNS and CDR2 is SASEGT. V was cut by 1 base and J by 1 base, with 10 bases left in between. For the CDR3, the DNA is TGTGCCAGCAGTGAAGGGGCAGAGTTGAACACCGGGGAGCTGTTTTTT. Protein product: CASSEGAELNTGELFF.

This clone turned up a few times. This chain's CDR3 is CASSAGMNTEAFF. CDR3 in DNA: TGTGCCAGTAGTGCGGGAATGAACACTGAAGCTTTCTTT. The chain couples TRBV19 to TRBJ1-1; D unresolved. CDR1 is LNHDA and CDR2 is SQIVND in the germline V gene (reference sequence). With 5 bases removed from V and 0 bases from J, the gap between germline ends came to 7 bases. The CDR3 spans 13 residues.

This clone turned up a few times. V gene TRBV7-2 combines with J gene TRBJ2-1; 9 nucleotides match TRBD1. Unmatched junction bases numbered 14, after V lost 5 bases and J lost 9 bases. Germline V CDR1 and CDR2: SGHTA, FQGNSA. CDR3 size: 16 residues. Written as DNA, the CDR3 is TGTGCCAGCAGCCTACAAGGGGGACAGGGTAAGACTGAGCAGTTCTTC. It specifies CASSLQGGQGKTEQFF.

This clone is a singleton in its sample. The V call is TRBV10-3, the J call TRBJ2-1; TRBD2 agrees at 12 bases. V dropped 9 bases and J dropped 6; count of bases not matched to a gene: 9. The germline V gene has CDR1 ENHRY and CDR2 SYGVKD. This CDR3 spans 15 amino acids. The CDR3 DNA reads TGTGCCATTGCCAACACGGGACTAGCGGGCAATGAGCAGTTCTTC. Its protein product is CAIANTGLAGNEQFF.

A word on this clone: At one end, the junction sequence differs from germline, possibly due to a read error. The chain recombines TRBV7-7 with TRBJ2-2, with D maybe TRBD2 (6 bases). CDR1 SSHAT and CDR2 FNYEAQ come from the germline V gene (reference sequence). This CDR3 has 13 residues. The CDR3 DNA reads as TGTGCTAGCAGTAGCGGAGGTACCGGGGAGCTGTTTTTT. Protein product: CASSSGGTGELFF.

The J gene is TRBJ1-1, the V gene TRBV18; the match to TRBD1 covers 7 bases. The CDR3 is 13 amino acids. V lost 8 bases, J lost 3 bases, and 6 bases stayed unmatched. Germline-derived CDR1 and CDR2 are KGHSH and LQKENI. The CDR3: CASQNDRDTEAFF. DNA for the CDR3: TGTGCCAGCCAAAACGACAGGGACACTGAAGCTTTCTTT.

The chain combines TRBV4-1 with TRBJ1-1; D gene ambiguous. CDR3 length: 13 residues. V shed 1 base and J shed 4 bases, with 7 bases lying between them. Germline V gives CDR1 MGHRA, CDR2 YSYEKL. The CDR3 DNA reads TGCGCCAGCAGCCAAGTAAAATTCACTGAAGCTTTCTTT. This sequence encodes CASSQVKFTEAFF.

Turning to this clone: One end of the junction does not line up with germline, which may come from a read error. The rearrangement joins TRBV7-2 to TRBJ2-7; 7 bases agree with TRBD2. Germline lookup yields CDR1 SGHTA and CDR2 FQGNSA. The CDR3 runs 14 residues. The CDR3 bases are TGTGCCAGCAGCGACTCGACTAGCTCCTCCGAGCAGTACTTC. Translating gives CASSDSTSSSEQYF.

The CDR3, as DNA: TGTGCCAGCAGTTTATCGGGGGGACTAGCGTACCAAGAGACCCAGTACTTC. Its protein product is CASSLSGGLAYQETQYF. This chain uses TRBV27 with TRBJ2-5; 10 nucleotides match TRBD2. The V segment lost 0 bases and the J segment 0 bases; nucleotides outside the gene matches: 4. The CDR3 is 17 amino acids. Germline V gene data show CDR1 as MNHEY and CDR2 as SMNVEV (reference sequence).

The chain joins TRBV30 to TRBJ2-1; D not resolved. Germline V CDR1 and CDR2: GTSNPN, SVGIG (reference sequence). Deletions cut 4 bases from V and 3 bases from J, with 7 bases between. The CDR3 spans 12 residues. CDR3 sequence (DNA): TGTGCCTGGAATACCGGCTACAATGAGCAGTTCTTC. Protein: CAWNTGYNEQFF.

The chain is built from TRBV27 and TRBJ1-1; possible D gene TRBD1, 5 bases. The CDR3 is made up of 14 amino acids. Trimming cost V 6 bases and J 1 base, with 12 bases left between them. Looked up from germline, CDR1 is MNHEY and CDR2 is SMNVEV (reference sequence). Here the CDR3 reads CASRIRQTNTEAFF. CDR3 nucleotides: TGTGCCAGCAGGATCAGACAGACGAACACTGAAGCTTTCTTT.

This chain connects TRBV7-3 to TRBJ2-1; 10 nucleotides match TRBD2. The germline gives CDR1 SGHTA, CDR2 FQGTGA. The junction had 8 bases not matched to a gene; V was cut back by 2 bases and J by 10 bases. This CDR3 spans 15 amino acids. The CDR3 bases are TGTGCCAGCAGCTTACTAGCGGGAGTCAGTGTGGAGCAGTTCTTC. The encoded protein is CASSLLAGVSVEQFF.

The chain links TRBV6-6 to TRBJ1-1; 7 bases are shared with TRBD1. Losses at the gene ends were 10 bases for V and 8 bases for J; bases not matched to a gene: 4. Germline-derived CDR1 and CDR2 are MNHNY and SVGAGI (reference sequence). This CDR3 is 10 amino acids long. The CDR3 DNA is TGTGCCACCGAGGACAGGGAAGCTTTCTTT. Amino acids: CATEDREAFF.

The chain has TRBV6-1 and TRBJ2-1, with TRBD2 matching over 10 bases. Germline lookup yields CDR1 MNHNS and CDR2 SASEGT. Losses at the gene ends were 5 bases for V and 5 bases for J; bases not matched to a gene: 6. The CDR3 has 15 amino acids. In DNA form, the CDR3 reads TGTGCCAGCAGTCCACGACTAGCGGGCGACAATGAGCAGTTCTTC. This sequence encodes CASSPRLAGDNEQFF.

V gene TRBV5-1 combines with J gene TRBJ2-5; D gene ambiguous. The CDR3 spans 13 residues. Germline V CDR1 and CDR2: SGHRS, YFSETQ. The V and J ends lost 2 bases and 2 bases respectively, with 7 bases between them. This CDR3 reads CASSFREQETQYF. CDR3 DNA sequence: TGCGCCAGCAGCTTCCGAGAACAAGAGACCCAGTACTTC. The full variable domain, with the rest looked up from reference TRBV5-1 and TRBJ2-5, is KAGVTQTPRYLIKTRGQQVTLSCSPISGHRSVSWYQQTPGQGLQFLFEYFSETQRNKGNFPGRFSGRQFSNSRSEMNVSTLELGDSALYLCASSFREQETQYFGPGTRLLVL.

This clone occurred a few times. V and J are TRBV18 and TRBJ2-1; 7 bases line up with TRBD2. This CDR3 comprises 16 residues. V shed 6 bases, J shed 4 bases, and the junction held 12 bases outside the gene matches. Germline V lookup: CDR1 KGHSH, CDR2 LQKENI. DNA of the CDR3: TGTGCCAGCTCCCCCGTCGGCGGCGGGAGTTACAATGAGCAGTTCTTC. Its translation: CASSPVGGGSYNEQFF. The full variable domain, its missing parts supplied by reference TRBV18 and TRBJ2-1, is NAGVMQNPRHLVRRRGQEARLRCSPMKGHSHVYWYRQLPEEGLKFMVYLQKENIIDESGMPKERFSAEFPKEGPSILRIQQVVRGDSAAYFCASSPVGGGSYNEQFFGPGTRLTVL.

The rearrangement uses TRBV28 and TRBJ2-7; perhaps TRBD1 as D (5 bases). The CDR3 is 14 residues long. V shed 2 bases and J shed 4 bases, with 12 bases lying between them. Germline CDR1 reads MDHEN; CDR2 reads SYDVKM. The CDR3 sequence: CASSLDRGGYEQYF. The CDR3 DNA sequence: TGTGCCAGCAGTTTAGATAGGGGTGGGTACGAGCAGTACTTC.

This rearrangement joins TRBV19 to TRBJ1-2, with 7 positions matching TRBD1. V shed 4 bases, J shed 4 bases, and the junction held 9 bases outside the gene matches. CDR1 and CDR2 (germline): LNHDA, SQIVND (reference sequence). The CDR3 consists of 15 residues. CDR3 sequence: CASSTDRVGSYGYTF. As DNA, the CDR3 is TGTGCCAGTAGTACCGACAGGGTGGGAAGCTATGGCTACACCTTC.

This chain uses TRBV15 with TRBJ1-5, with no clear D. Germline CDR1 is LNHNV and CDR2 is YYDKDF (reference sequence). Trimming pared 8 bases from V and 7 bases from J, leaving 15 bases between. The length of the CDR3 is 13 residues. The CDR3 nucleotides are TGTGCCACCGCGGGAGGGTACAGACAGCCCCAGCATTTT. Its protein product is CATAGGYRQPQHF. Complete variable domain (other parts from reference TRBV15 and TRBJ1-5): DAMVIQNPRYQVTQFGKPVTLSCSQTLNHNVMYWYQQKSSQAPKLLFHYYDKDFNNEADTPDNFQSRRPNTSFCFLDIRSPGLGDTAMYLCATAGGYRQPQHFGDGTRLSIL.

V usage is TRBV5-1 and J usage is TRBJ2-1; TRBD1 might be the D (6 bases). The CDR3 sequence is 15 residues long. V lost 4 bases, J lost 6 bases, and 17 bases lay in between. Germline V lookup: CDR1 SGHRS, CDR2 YFSETQ. The CDR3 sequence is CASSHGQKIANEQFF. The DNA for the CDR3 is TGCGCCAGCAGCCACGGACAGAAGATTGCCAATGAGCAGTTCTTC.

This clone has only a few counts. J is TRBJ1-4 and V is TRBV5-1; 8 nucleotides align to TRBD1. CDR3 length: 14 amino acids. Germline-derived CDR1 and CDR2 are SGHRS and YFSETQ. V trimming: 0 bases; J trimming: 8 bases; junction bases outside the gene matches: 3. CDR3 coding DNA: TGCGCCAGCAGCTTGGGTCAGGGGGCCGAAAAACTGTTTTTT. Translated: CASSLGQGAEKLFF. Full variable domain (rest looked up from reference TRBV5-1 and TRBJ1-4): KAGVTQTPRYLIKTRGQQVTLSCSPISGHRSVSWYQQTPGQGLQFLFEYFSETQRNKGNFPGRFSGRQFSNSRSEMNVSTLELGDSALYLCASSLGQGAEKLFFGSGTQLSVL.